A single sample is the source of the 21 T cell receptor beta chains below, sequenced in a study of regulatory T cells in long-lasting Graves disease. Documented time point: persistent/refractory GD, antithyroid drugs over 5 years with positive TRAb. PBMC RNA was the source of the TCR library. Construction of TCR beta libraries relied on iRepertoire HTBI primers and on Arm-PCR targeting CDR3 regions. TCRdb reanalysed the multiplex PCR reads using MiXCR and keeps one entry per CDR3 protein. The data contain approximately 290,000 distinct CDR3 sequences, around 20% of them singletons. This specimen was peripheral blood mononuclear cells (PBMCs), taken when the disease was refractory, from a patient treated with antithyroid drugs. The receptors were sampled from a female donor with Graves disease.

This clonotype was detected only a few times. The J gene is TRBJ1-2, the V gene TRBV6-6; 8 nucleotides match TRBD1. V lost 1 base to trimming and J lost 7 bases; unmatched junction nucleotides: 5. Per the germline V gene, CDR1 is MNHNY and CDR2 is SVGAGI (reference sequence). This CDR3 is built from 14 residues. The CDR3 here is CASSYFGQGTGYTF. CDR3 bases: TGTGCCAGCAGTTACTTTGGACAGGGAACTGGCTACACCTTC.

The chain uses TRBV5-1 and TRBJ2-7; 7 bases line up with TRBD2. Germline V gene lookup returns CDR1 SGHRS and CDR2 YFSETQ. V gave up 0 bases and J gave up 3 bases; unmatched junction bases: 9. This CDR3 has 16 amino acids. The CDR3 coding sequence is TGCGCCAGCAGCTTGGCCGGGGGGAGCTTCTTCTACGAGCAGTACTTC. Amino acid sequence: CASSLAGGSFFYEQYF. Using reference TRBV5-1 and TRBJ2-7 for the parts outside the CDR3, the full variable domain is KAGVTQTPRYLIKTRGQQVTLSCSPISGHRSVSWYQQTPGQGLQFLFEYFSETQRNKGNFPGRFSGRQFSNSRSEMNVSTLELGDSALYLCASSLAGGSFFYEQYFGPGTRLTVT.

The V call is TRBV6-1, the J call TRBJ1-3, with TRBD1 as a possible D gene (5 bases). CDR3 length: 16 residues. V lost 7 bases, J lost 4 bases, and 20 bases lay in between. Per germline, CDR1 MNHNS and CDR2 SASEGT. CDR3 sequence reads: CASTATDRPPGNTIYF. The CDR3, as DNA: TGTGCCAGCACCGCGACCGACAGACCCCCCGGAAACACCATATATTTT.

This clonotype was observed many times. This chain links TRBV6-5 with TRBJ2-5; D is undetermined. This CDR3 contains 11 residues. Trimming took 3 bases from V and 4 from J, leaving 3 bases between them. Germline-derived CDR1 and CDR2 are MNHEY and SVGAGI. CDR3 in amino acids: CASSYRETQYF. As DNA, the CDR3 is TGTGCCAGCAGTTATCGAGAGACCCAGTACTTC.

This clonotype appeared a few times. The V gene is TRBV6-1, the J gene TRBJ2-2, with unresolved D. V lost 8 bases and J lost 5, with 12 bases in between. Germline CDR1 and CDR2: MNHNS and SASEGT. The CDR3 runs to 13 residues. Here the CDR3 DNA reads TGTGCCAGCGGGATACAACTAACCGGGGAGCTGTTTTTT. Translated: CASGIQLTGELFF.

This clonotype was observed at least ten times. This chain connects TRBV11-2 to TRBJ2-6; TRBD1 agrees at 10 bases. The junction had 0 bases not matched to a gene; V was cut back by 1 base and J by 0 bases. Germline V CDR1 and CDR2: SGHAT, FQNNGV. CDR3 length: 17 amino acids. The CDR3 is CASSLGTGGSGANVLTF. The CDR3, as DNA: TGTGCCAGCAGCTTAGGGACAGGGGGCTCTGGGGCCAACGTCCTGACTTTC.

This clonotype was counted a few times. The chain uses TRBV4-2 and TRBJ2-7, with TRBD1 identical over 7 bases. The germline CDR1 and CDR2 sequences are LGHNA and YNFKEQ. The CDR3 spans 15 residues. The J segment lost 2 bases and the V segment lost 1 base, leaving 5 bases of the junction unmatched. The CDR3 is CASSQAGTVTYEQYF. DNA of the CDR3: TGTGCCAGCAGCCAAGCCGGGACAGTCACCTACGAGCAGTACTTC.

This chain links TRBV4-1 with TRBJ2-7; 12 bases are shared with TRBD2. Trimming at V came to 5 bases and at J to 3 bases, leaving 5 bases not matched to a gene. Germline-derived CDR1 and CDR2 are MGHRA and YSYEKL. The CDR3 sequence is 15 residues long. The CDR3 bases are TGCGCCAGCAGCTTTCTAGCGGGAGGGTACTACGAGCAGTACTTC. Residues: CASSFLAGGYYEQYF.

Here the CDR3 DNA reads TGCGCCAGCAGCTTGGCAGGGTACGGAAACACCATATATTTT. Protein sequence: CASSLAGYGNTIYF. The V gene is TRBV5-1, the J gene TRBJ1-3; possible D gene TRBD1, 5 bases. The CDR3 is 14 amino acids. Trimming removed 0 bases at V and 4 bases at J, with 8 bases between. Germline V gene lookup returns CDR1 SGHRS and CDR2 YFSETQ.

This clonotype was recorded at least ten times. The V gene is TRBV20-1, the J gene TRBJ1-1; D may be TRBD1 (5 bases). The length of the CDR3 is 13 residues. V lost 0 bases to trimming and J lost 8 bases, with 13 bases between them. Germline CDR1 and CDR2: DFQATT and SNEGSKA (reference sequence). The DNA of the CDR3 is TGCAGTGCTAGAGATGGGGGAGCCTCCGAAGCTTTCTTT. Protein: CSARDGGASEAFF.

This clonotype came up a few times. DNA of the CDR3: TGTGCCACCAGCAGAGATCCCCGGGGGATCAGCGGGGAGCTGTTTTTT. Translation: CATSRDPRGISGELFF. This chain uses TRBV15 with TRBJ2-2, with D perhaps TRBD2 (6 bases). The CDR3 extends over 16 amino acids. V gave up 0 bases and J gave up 7 bases, with 15 bases separating them. The V gene's germline CDR1 is LNHNV and CDR2 YYDKDF (reference sequence).

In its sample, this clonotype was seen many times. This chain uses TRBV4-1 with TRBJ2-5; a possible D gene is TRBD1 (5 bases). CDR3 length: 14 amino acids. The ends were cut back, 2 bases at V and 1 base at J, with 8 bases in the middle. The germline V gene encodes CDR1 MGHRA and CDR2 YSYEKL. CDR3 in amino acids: CASSQRGFQETQYF. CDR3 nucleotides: TGCGCCAGCAGCCAAAGGGGCTTCCAAGAGACCCAGTACTTC.

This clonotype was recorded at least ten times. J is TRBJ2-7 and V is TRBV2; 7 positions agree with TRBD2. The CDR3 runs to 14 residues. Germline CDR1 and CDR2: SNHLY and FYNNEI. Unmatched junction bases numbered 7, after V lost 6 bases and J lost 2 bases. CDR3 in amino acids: CASRDRDYTYEQYF. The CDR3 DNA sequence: TGTGCCAGCAGAGACCGGGACTATACCTACGAGCAGTACTTC.

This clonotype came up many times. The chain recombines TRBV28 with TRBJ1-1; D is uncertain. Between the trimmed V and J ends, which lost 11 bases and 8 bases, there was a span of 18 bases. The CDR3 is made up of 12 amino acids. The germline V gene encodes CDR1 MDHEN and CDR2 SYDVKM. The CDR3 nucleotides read TGTGCCGCCCAACCAGCCGAAAAAGAAGCTTTCTTT. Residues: CAAQPAEKEAFF.

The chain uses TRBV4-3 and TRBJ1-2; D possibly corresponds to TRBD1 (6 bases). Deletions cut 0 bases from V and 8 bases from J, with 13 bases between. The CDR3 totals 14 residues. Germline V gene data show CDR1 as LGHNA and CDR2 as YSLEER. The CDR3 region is CASSQDRGGNGYTF. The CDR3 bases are TGCGCCAGCAGCCAAGATCGAGGGGGGAACGGCTACACCTTC.

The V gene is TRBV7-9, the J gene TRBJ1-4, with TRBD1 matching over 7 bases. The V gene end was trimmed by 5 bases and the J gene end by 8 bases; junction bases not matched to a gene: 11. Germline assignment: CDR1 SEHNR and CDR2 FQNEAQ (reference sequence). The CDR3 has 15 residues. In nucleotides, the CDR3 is TGTGCCAGCAGCCCACGGGACAGCGAAGGGGAAAAACTGTTTTTT. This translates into CASSPRDSEGEKLFF.

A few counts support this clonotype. The chain's CDR3 is CASSSVFKDNYTF. As DNA, the CDR3 is TGTGCCAGCAGTTCTGTCTTCAAGGACAATTACACCTTC. The chain carries TRBV27 and TRBJ1-2, with D possibly matching TRBD1 (5 bases). Germline V gene data show CDR1 as MNHEY and CDR2 as SMNVEV (reference sequence). The CDR3 runs to 13 residues. The V gene lost 4 bases and the J gene lost 11 bases, with 17 bases spanning the gap.

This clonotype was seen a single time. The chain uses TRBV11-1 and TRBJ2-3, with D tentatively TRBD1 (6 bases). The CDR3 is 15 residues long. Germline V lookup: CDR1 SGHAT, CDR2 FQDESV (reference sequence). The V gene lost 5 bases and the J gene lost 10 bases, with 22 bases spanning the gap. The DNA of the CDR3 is TGTGCCAGCAGCGTACAGGGATCACACACCGATCCGCAGTATTTT. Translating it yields CASSVQGSHTDPQYF.

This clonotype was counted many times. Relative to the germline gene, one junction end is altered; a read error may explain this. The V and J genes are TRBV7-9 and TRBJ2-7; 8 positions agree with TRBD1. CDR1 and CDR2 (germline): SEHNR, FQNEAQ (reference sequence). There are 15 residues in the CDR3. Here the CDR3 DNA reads TGCGCCAGCAGCTTGGTAGGGACAGGTTCCTACGAGCAGTACTTC. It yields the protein CASSLVGTGSYEQYF.

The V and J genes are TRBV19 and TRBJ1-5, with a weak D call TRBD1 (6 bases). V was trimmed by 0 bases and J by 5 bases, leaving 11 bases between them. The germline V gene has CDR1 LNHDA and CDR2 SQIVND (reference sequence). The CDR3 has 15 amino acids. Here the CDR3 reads CASSIDGQRDQPQHF. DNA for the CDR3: TGTGCCAGTAGTATAGACGGACAGAGGGATCAGCCCCAGCATTTT.

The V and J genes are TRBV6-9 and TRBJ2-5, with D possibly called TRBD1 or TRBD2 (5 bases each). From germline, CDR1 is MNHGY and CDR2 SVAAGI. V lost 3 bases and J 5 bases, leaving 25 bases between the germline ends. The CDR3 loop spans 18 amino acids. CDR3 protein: CASSYSLPGTDPAETQYF. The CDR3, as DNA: TGTGCCAGCAGTTACTCACTGCCCGGGACGGACCCCGCCGAGACCCAGTACTTC.